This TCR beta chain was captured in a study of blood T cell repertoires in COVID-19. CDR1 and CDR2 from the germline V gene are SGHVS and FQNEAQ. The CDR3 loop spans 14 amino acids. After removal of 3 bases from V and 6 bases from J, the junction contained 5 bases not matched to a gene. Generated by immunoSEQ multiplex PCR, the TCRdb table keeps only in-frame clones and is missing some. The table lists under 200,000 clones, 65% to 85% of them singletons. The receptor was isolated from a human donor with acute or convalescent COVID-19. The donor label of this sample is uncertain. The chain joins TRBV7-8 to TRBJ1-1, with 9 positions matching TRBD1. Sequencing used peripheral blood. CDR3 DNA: TGTGCCAGCAGCTTCGACCGACAGGGGGCTGAAGCTTTCTTT. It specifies CASSFDRQGAEAFF.